These 15 T cell receptor beta chains came from one sample sequenced in a study of human T cells and chemical hapten exposure. MiXCR, applied by TCRdb to the RACE reads, yields one record per CDR3 protein. In the table there are approximately 350,000 distinct CDR3 sequences, approximately 6.9% of which are singletons. Time point noted: patch test 1, 2 weeks after DPC sensitization. Treatment described: therapeutic diphenylcyclopropenone sensitization with weekly scalp DPC. This sample comprised whole blood, obtained in connection with sensitization to the hapten diphenylcyclopropenone (DPC). The receptors originated from a woman younger than 30 with alopecia areata. Some clones in this sample may be carry-over from other donors' samples.

V is TRBV5-6 and J is TRBJ2-7; 11 bases line up with TRBD2. V lost 0 bases, J lost 7 bases, and 9 bases stayed unmatched. There are 16 residues in the CDR3. CDR1 and CDR2 from the germline V gene are SGHDT and YYEEEE. The CDR3 DNA reads as TGTGCCAGCAGCTTGGCCGCGGTAGCGGGGGGGCGGGAGCAGTACTTC. It encodes CASSLAAVAGGREQYF.

The J gene is TRBJ2-7, the V gene TRBV5-4, with D possibly matching TRBD2 (6 bases). The CDR3 totals 15 residues. Trimming took off 4 bases at V and 3 bases at J, with 17 bases between the two ends. Germline V CDR1 and CDR2: SGHNT, YYREEE (reference sequence). CDR3 DNA: TGTGCCAGCAGCCTAGTTGAAGCGGGCGGCTACGAGCAGTACTTC. Protein product: CASSLVEAGGYEQYF.

In its sample, this clonotype was seen many times. The chain has TRBV5-1 and TRBJ2-5, with 7 positions matching TRBD2. The CDR3 consists of 14 residues. Germline V gene sequence: CDR1 SGHRS, CDR2 YFSETQ. V dropped 3 bases and J dropped 1; count of bases not matched to a gene: 3. CDR3 sequence: CASSWGGAQETQYF. In DNA form, the CDR3 reads TGCGCCAGCAGCTGGGGAGGGGCCCAAGAGACCCAGTACTTC.

CDR3 in amino acids: CASSPAASRTAKNIQYF. Here the CDR3 DNA reads TGTGCCAGCAGCCCCGCGGCATCGCGTACGGCCAAAAACATTCAGTACTTC. The gene calls are TRBV4-2 and TRBJ2-4; D is uncertain. Germline V gene sequence: CDR1 LGHNA, CDR2 YNFKEQ. Trimming took off 4 bases at V and 1 base at J, with 17 bases between the two ends. CDR3 length: 17 amino acids.

This clonotype was seen repeatedly, ten times or more. The chain employs TRBV7-9 and TRBJ2-5; D gene uncertain. Per germline, CDR1 SEHNR and CDR2 FQNEAQ (reference sequence). V dropped 4 bases and J dropped 5 bases, with 11 bases sitting between them. The CDR3 runs to 13 residues. DNA of the CDR3: TGTGCCAGCAGCTCCACCCTCCGGGAGACCCAGTACTTC. Amino acids: CASSSTLRETQYF.

In its sample, this clonotype was seen a few times. The gene calls are TRBV12-3 or TRBV12-4 and TRBJ1-2; 9 bases agree with TRBD1. V lost 4 bases, J lost 8 bases, and 5 bases stayed unmatched. The CDR3 sequence is 13 residues long. The DNA for the CDR3 is TGTGCCAGCAGTTCCCGGACAGGGGAAGGCTACACCTTC. Translation gives CASSSRTGEGYTF.

The sample holds many counts of this clonotype. The chain couples TRBV29-1 to TRBJ2-7; D not resolved. The CDR3 contains 12 residues. V lost 5 bases, J lost 6 bases, and 14 bases lay in between. Germline assignment: CDR1 SQVTM and CDR2 ANQGSEA. CDR3 nucleotides: TGCAGCGTTTTTGCTCCAACGGCCGAGCAGTACTTC. Translation: CSVFAPTAEQYF.

The chain employs TRBV20-1 and TRBJ2-7, with 9 bases identical to TRBD1. The germline gives CDR1 DFQATT, CDR2 SNEGSKA (reference sequence). The ends lost 6 bases at V and 5 bases at J; junction bases unmatched: 5. The CDR3 extends over 12 amino acids. This CDR3 is CSANRGLDEQYF. The CDR3 DNA reads TGCAGTGCAAACAGGGGGCTGGACGAGCAGTACTTC.

This clonotype appeared many times. The CDR3 coding sequence is TGTGCCAGCAGTGAACGTAGGGGGGCTGGCACAGATACGCAGTATTTT. Translating gives CASSERRGAGTDTQYF. The chain combines TRBV25-1 with TRBJ2-3; D tentatively fits TRBD1 or TRBD2 (6 bases each). Germline values: CDR1 MGHDK, CDR2 SYGVNS. V lost 2 bases to trimming and J lost 1 base, with 13 bases between them. The CDR3 covers 16 residues.

The chain employs TRBV6-5 and TRBJ1-1; 7 bases map to TRBD1. Germline V CDR1 and CDR2: MNHEY, SVGAGI. The length of the CDR3 is 15 residues. V dropped 6 bases and J dropped 4; count of bases not matched to a gene: 11. The CDR3 region has the DNA TGTGCCAGCAGCCCAGACAGGGCTTGGGGCACTGAAGCTTTCTTT. Its protein product is CASSPDRAWGTEAFF.

This clonotype was counted at least ten times. This sequence joins TRBV5-1 and TRBJ1-5, with no clear D. Trimming took 0 bases from V and 7 from J, leaving 8 bases between them. This CDR3 spans 13 amino acids. The V gene's germline CDR1 is SGHRS and CDR2 YFSETQ. CDR3 bases: TGCGCCAGCAGCTTGGCGTCGGGACAGCCCCAGCATTTT. This encodes CASSLASGQPQHF.

This clonotype was seen only a few times. The rearrangement uses TRBV5-1 and TRBJ2-7; 10 bases agree with TRBD1. J lost 3 bases, V lost 3 bases, and 9 bases had no gene match. This CDR3 has 16 amino acids. Germline lookup yields CDR1 SGHRS and CDR2 YFSETQ. DNA for the CDR3: TGCGCCAGCAGCTGGGCCCGCGGGACAGGGGACTACGAGCAGTACTTC. It encodes CASSWARGTGDYEQYF.

This clonotype was counted a few times. The J gene is TRBJ2-7, the V gene TRBV20-1; 8 nucleotides align to TRBD1. Unmatched junction bases numbered 14, after V lost 3 bases and J lost 7 bases. CDR1 is DFQATT, CDR2 SNEGSKA, per germline (reference sequence). The CDR3 extends over 15 amino acids. The CDR3 loop reads CSASLPGTGTREQYF. CDR3 coding DNA: TGCAGTGCTAGTCTCCCGGGGACAGGTACGAGAGAGCAGTACTTC.

The gene calls are TRBV7-9 and TRBJ1-4; D remains unclear. The V end was cut by 3 bases, the J end by 7 bases, with 15 bases between. Per germline, CDR1 SEHNR and CDR2 FQNEAQ (reference sequence). The CDR3 has 15 amino acids. The DNA for the CDR3 is TGTGCCAGCAGCTTCTCTGAGGGTTTGGGTGAAAAACTGTTTTTT. Its protein product is CASSFSEGLGEKLFF.

The chain joins TRBV12-3 or TRBV12-4 to TRBJ2-7; possible D gene TRBD1, 5 bases. V was trimmed by 0 bases and J by 0 bases, leaving 15 bases between them. The CDR3 totals 17 residues. The CDR3 spells CASSLALGQGSSYEQYF. CDR3 DNA: TGTGCCAGCAGTTTAGCGCTGGGGCAGGGAAGCTCCTACGAGCAGTACTTC.